This T cell receptor beta chain was recorded in a study of blood T cell repertoires in COVID-19. Study as a whole: Whether acute or convalescent, the COVID-19 samples came from the United States, Italy and Spain.

Points on this clone: One end of the junction does not line up with germline, which may come from a read error.

Methods used by the authors: Reference gene primer amplification gave estimated nucleated cell counts. Repertoires were generated with immunoSEQ multiplex PCR, while TCRdb's copy carries only in-frame clones and drops some. Clonal size and the V and J genes are those of that table, whereas D and trimming came from the DNA. The sample consists of around 80,000 clones, over 80% of them appearing once. Germline V gene sequence: CDR1 LNHDA, CDR2 SQIVND (reference sequence). The CDR3 covers 16 residues. The specimen was peripheral blood. J is TRBJ2-3 and V is TRBV19, with 14 nucleotides matching TRBD2. This clonotype was obtained from a human donor in a cohort sampled during active COVID-19. The DNA for the CDR3 is TGTGCCAATAGTACCGGACTAGCGGGAGGCGGGGATACGCAGTATTTT. This sequence encodes CANSTGLAGGGDTQYF.